One sample yielded the 18 T cell receptor beta chains listed below, sequenced in a study of blood T cells in healthy people across ages. It was with a sample-barcoded 5' primer and a J-beta primer mix that a second PCR of roughly 7 to 11 cycles was run. MiXCR was run by TCRdb on the 5' RACE reads, yielding one entry per CDR3 protein. The sample has some 1.4 million distinct CDR3 sequences, around 39% seen once; the top ten hold approximately 7.9%. The sequencing sample was made of blood. These receptors were collected from a woman aged 18-29 years in good health.

This clonotype was detected only a few times. The chain has TRBV7-2 and TRBJ2-5; D remains ambiguous. Trimming took 1 base from V and 1 from J, leaving 13 bases between them. In germline, CDR1 is SGHTA, CDR2 FQGNSA. The CDR3 has 16 residues. For the CDR3, the DNA is TGTGCCAGCAGCTTAGAAAGTGTGGTCAGCCAAGAGACCCAGTACTTC. It specifies CASSLESVVSQETQYF.

The chain is built from TRBV27 and TRBJ1-5; D uncertain. Germline lookup yields CDR1 MNHEY and CDR2 SMNVEV (reference sequence). V dropped 6 bases and J dropped 5 bases, with 17 bases sitting between them. This CDR3 contains 15 residues. In DNA, the CDR3 is TGTGCCAGCAGGAACAGCTTTAGATCCCATCAGCCCCAGCATTTT. Its translation is CASRNSFRSHQPQHF.

The V call is TRBV4-1, the J call TRBJ2-3, with D possibly being TRBD1 (5 bases). The CDR3 runs 16 residues. V was trimmed by 2 bases and J by 0 bases, leaving 12 bases between them. Germline loops: CDR1 MGHRA, CDR2 YSYEKL. The CDR3 DNA is TGCGCCAGCAGCCAACCACAGGAGACTAGCACAGATACGCAGTATTTT. This codes for CASSQPQETSTDTQYF.

The chain uses TRBV13 and TRBJ1-2; D gene unclear. V was shortened by 0 bases and J by 4 bases, with 15 bases between the two germline ends. Germline CDR1 and CDR2: PRHDT and FYEKMQ (reference sequence). The CDR3 covers 16 residues. The DNA of the CDR3 is TGTGCCAGCAGCTTAGGGAGGCAGGCCTTAGGCTATGGCTACACCTTC. Protein product: CASSLGRQALGYGYTF.

V gene TRBV2 combines with J gene TRBJ2-2, with D hard to call. V lost 2 bases and J 1 base, leaving 8 bases between the germline ends. Germline V gene sequence: CDR1 SNHLY, CDR2 FYNNEI. CDR3 length: 15 residues. CDR3 nucleotide sequence: TGTGCCAGCAGTGAATTACGGGTGAACACCGGGGAGCTGTTTTTT. Protein product: CASSELRVNTGELFF.

The genes are TRBV10-3 and TRBJ2-7; either TRBD1 or TRBD2 may fit D (5 bases each). Trimming pared 0 bases from V and 4 bases from J, leaving 10 bases between. This CDR3 region has 14 residues. Germline V CDR1 and CDR2: ENHRY, SYGVKD. The chain's CDR3 is CAISESPGPYEQYF. In DNA, the CDR3 is TGTGCCATCAGTGAGTCTCCGGGGCCATACGAGCAGTACTTC.

This rearrangement joins TRBV5-1 to TRBJ1-2; TRBD1 aligns across 10 bases. Unmatched junction bases numbered 7, after V lost 3 bases and J lost 5 bases. CDR1 is SGHRS and CDR2 is YFSETQ in the germline V gene. The CDR3 loop spans 15 amino acids. This CDR3 reads CASSSEGQGMYGYTF. CDR3 coding DNA: TGCGCCAGCAGCTCGGAGGGACAGGGGATGTATGGCTACACCTTC.

This clonotype was seen a few times. The V and J genes are TRBV24-1 and TRBJ2-7, with 9 bases lining up with TRBD1. CDR1 is KGHDR, CDR2 SFDVKD, per germline. CDR3 length: 11 residues. Trimming at V came to 9 bases and at J to 7 bases, leaving 3 bases not matched to a gene. DNA of the CDR3: TGTGCCACCGGGACAGGGCAAGAGCAGTACTTC. This codes for CATGTGQEQYF.

In the case of this clonotype: Its ends do not fully match the called genes, so a read error is possible. The chain joins TRBV7-2 to TRBJ2-5; D ambiguous. Germline values: CDR1 SGHTA, CDR2 FQGNSA. The CDR3 covers 14 residues. CDR3 bases: TGTGCCGGCAGCTTAAGCTACCACCAAGAGACCCAGTACTTC. It translates to CAGSLSYHQETQYF.

The chain employs TRBV5-4 and TRBJ1-1; tentatively, D is TRBD1 (6 bases). The germline gives CDR1 SGHNT, CDR2 YYREEE (reference sequence). With 3 bases removed from V and 3 bases from J, the gap between germline ends came to 24 bases. The CDR3 length is 18 residues. In DNA, the CDR3 is TGTGCCAGCAGCTCTGAGCGGGGGCAGGGATTGACCGACACTGAAGCTTTCTTT. Its translation is CASSSERGQGLTDTEAFF.

The sample holds a few counts of this clonotype. The chain has TRBV12-3 or TRBV12-4 and TRBJ1-4; tentative D call: TRBD1 (5 bases). This CDR3 spans 15 amino acids. The V gene lost 3 bases and the J gene lost 4 bases, with 12 bases spanning the gap. The CDR3 nucleotides read TGTGCCAGCAGTTTTACAGGACTTAATAATGAAAAACTGTTTTTT. Its protein is CASSFTGLNNEKLFF.

The gene calls are TRBV18 and TRBJ2-4; a weak D match, TRBD2 (6 bases). Germline V CDR1 and CDR2: KGHSH, LQKENI. Trimming took off 6 bases at V and 6 bases at J, with 15 bases between the two ends. This CDR3 comprises 14 residues. The DNA for the CDR3 is TGTGCCAGCTCGCTTGGCGGCGGGGCAAACATTCAGTACTTC. Residues: CASSLGGGANIQYF. The variable domain in full, completed from reference TRBV18 and TRBJ2-4, reads NAGVMQNPRHLVRRRGQEARLRCSPMKGHSHVYWYRQLPEEGLKFMVYLQKENIIDESGMPKERFSAEFPKEGPSILRIQQVVRGDSAAYFCASSLGGGANIQYFGAGTRLSVL.

This clonotype has just a few counts. The junction departs from germline at one end; a sequencing error may be responsible. The V and J genes are TRBV7-9 and TRBJ2-1; the match to TRBD2 covers 11 bases. Looked up from germline, CDR1 is SEHNR and CDR2 is FQNEAQ (reference sequence). CDR3 length: 16 residues. The DNA for the CDR3 is TGTGCCAGCAGCCGTACGACTAGCGGGGAGAACAATGAGCAGTTCTTT. It encodes CASSRTTSGENNEQFF.

The chain recombines TRBV6-2 or TRBV6-3 with TRBJ2-3; 14 bases fit TRBD2. J lost 7 bases, V lost 5 bases, and 5 bases had no gene match. The CDR3 has 15 amino acids. Germline loops: CDR1 MNHEY, CDR2 SVGEGT. In DNA form, the CDR3 reads TGTGCCAGCAGTCCCGGACTAGCGGGAGGAAATACGCAGTATTTT. Its protein is CASSPGLAGGNTQYF.

This rearrangement joins TRBV12-3 or TRBV12-4 to TRBJ2-6; 7 positions match TRBD1. V was clipped by 3 bases and J by 4 bases; unmatched bases: 3. The CDR3 is 15 residues long. The CDR3: CASSLQGEGANVLTF. The CDR3 DNA reads as TGTGCCAGCAGTTTGCAGGGGGAAGGGGCCAACGTCCTGACTTTC.

This clonotype has more than one count but fewer than ten. The chain couples TRBV5-1 to TRBJ2-3; D may be TRBD2 (6 bases). The V gene lost 3 bases and the J gene lost 0 bases, with 11 bases spanning the gap. The CDR3 runs 15 residues. CDR1 and CDR2 (germline): SGHRS, YFSETQ. The CDR3 DNA reads as TGCGCCAGCAGCTCTTCGGGACTCAGCACAGATACGCAGTATTTT. Protein: CASSSSGLSTDTQYF. The full variable domain, rest sourced from reference TRBV5-1 and TRBJ2-3, is KAGVTQTPRYLIKTRGQQVTLSCSPISGHRSVSWYQQTPGQGLQFLFEYFSETQRNKGNFPGRFSGRQFSNSRSEMNVSTLELGDSALYLCASSSSGLSTDTQYFGPGTRLTVL.

The chain is built from TRBV11-2 and TRBJ2-5, with D maybe TRBD1 (5 bases). The CDR3 has 13 amino acids. CDR1 is SGHAT, CDR2 FQNNGV, per germline. Trimming cost V 5 bases and J 5 bases, with 12 bases left between them. The CDR3 DNA follows: TGTGCCAGCAGCGTCAGGGCTGCCGAGACCCAGTACTTC. It specifies CASSVRAAETQYF. The full variable domain, in which reference TRBV11-2 and TRBJ2-5 provide the parts outside the CDR3, is EAGVAQSPRYKIIEKRQSVAFWCNPISGHATLYWYQQILGQGPKLLIQFQNNGVVDDSQLPKDRFSAERLKGVDSTLKIQPAKLEDSAVYLCASSVRAAETQYFGPGTRLLVL.

The J gene is TRBJ2-2, the V gene TRBV29-1, with D perhaps TRBD2 (6 bases). The V end lost 6 bases, the J end lost 0 bases, and 8 bases lay between the germline ends. The CDR3 has 13 amino acids. Germline V gives CDR1 SQVTM, CDR2 ANQGSEA. The CDR3 is CSVGLANTGELFF. In nucleotides, the CDR3 is TGCAGCGTGGGACTCGCGAACACCGGGGAGCTGTTTTTT.